Below, 22 T cell receptor beta chains from the same sample are listed, as sequenced in a study of blood T cells in healthy people across ages. Next came a second PCR, run for about 7 to 12 cycles, which used a sample-barcoded 5' primer along with a J-beta primer mix. TCRdb ran MiXCR on the 5' RACE reads and lists one entry per CDR3 protein. Among 1.8 million or so distinct CDR3 sequences listed, around 42% were seen once. Material: blood. The source is a human donor in good health.

The sample holds a few counts of this clonotype. This chain uses TRBV20-1 with TRBJ2-5, with D maybe TRBD2 (5 bases). The CDR3 contains 13 residues. Looked up from germline, CDR1 is DFQATT and CDR2 is SNEGSKA (reference sequence). With 5 bases removed from V and 1 base from J, the gap between germline ends came to 11 bases. CDR3 protein: CSAQLGPQETQYF. The CDR3 nucleotides are TGCAGTGCTCAACTAGGCCCCCAAGAGACCCAGTACTTC.

This clonotype was recorded only once. At one end, the junction sequence differs from germline, possibly due to a read error. The chain combines TRBV12-3 or TRBV12-4 with TRBJ1-2, with 8 bases that match TRBD1. CDR3 length: 17 amino acids. The CDR3 is CTSSLWTGFPANFGYTF. The CDR3 coding sequence is TGTACCAGCAGTTTGTGGACAGGGTTTCCTGCTAACTTTGGCTACACCTTC.

This clonotype was seen only a few times. The V call is TRBV15, the J call TRBJ2-7; D is undetermined. Trimming took 8 bases from V and 4 from J, leaving 12 bases between them. The CDR3 loop spans 12 amino acids. Looked up from germline, CDR1 is LNHNV and CDR2 is YYDKDF (reference sequence). CDR3 nucleotide sequence: TGTGCCACCGAAAACAGCGCATACGAGCAGTACTTC. Its protein product is CATENSAYEQYF.

This clonotype was picked up a small number of times. The genes are TRBV7-9 and TRBJ1-2; D is unresolved. The CDR3 has 13 amino acids. CDR1 is SEHNR, CDR2 FQNEAQ, per germline (reference sequence). The V and J ends lost 1 base and 5 bases respectively, with 8 bases between them. For the CDR3, the DNA is TGTGCCAGCAGCTTAGTCGGCCAATATGGCTACACCTTC. Protein product: CASSLVGQYGYTF.

V gene TRBV7-2 combines with J gene TRBJ1-2; 8 nucleotides match TRBD1. J gave up 7 bases and V 5 bases, and 9 bases lay outside the gene matches. This CDR3 spans 14 amino acids. Per the germline V gene, CDR1 is SGHTA and CDR2 is FQGNSA. For the CDR3, the DNA is TGTGCCAGCAGCGTCGCAGGGGGCGAGATTGGCTACACCTTC. Its protein product is CASSVAGGEIGYTF.

The CDR3 sequence is CASSFTDTLQETQFF. The CDR3 DNA follows: TGTGCCAGCAGTTTCACTGACACCCTCCAAGAGACCCAGTTCTTC. The rearrangement joins TRBV12-3 or TRBV12-4 to TRBJ2-1; D gene ambiguous. Trimming stripped 3 bases from V and 13 bases from J, with 22 bases between. There are 15 residues in the CDR3.

The rearrangement uses TRBV6-1 and TRBJ2-4, with TRBD1 as a possible D gene (5 bases). V lost 0 bases, J lost 8 bases, and 11 bases lay in between. Per germline, CDR1 MNHNS and CDR2 SASEGT. The CDR3 extends over 14 amino acids. In nucleotides, the CDR3 is TGTGCCAGCAGTGAAGCAGGGGCCTATGACATTCAGTACTTC. Its protein product is CASSEAGAYDIQYF.

The genes are TRBV29-1 and TRBJ1-1; 8 bases are a match to TRBD1. Per germline, CDR1 SQVTM and CDR2 ANQGSEA. Trimming cost V 4 bases and J 5 bases; bases outside gene matches: 9. This CDR3 is built from 14 residues. The CDR3 loop reads CSVGRQGLGTEAFF. The CDR3 DNA is TGCAGCGTTGGGAGACAGGGGTTGGGGACTGAAGCTTTCTTT.

This clonotype was seen a single time. This CDR3 is CASIPTRGVDDYTF. The CDR3 DNA reads as TGTGCCAGCATTCCCACCAGGGGGGTCGACGACTACACCTTC. This chain joins TRBV28 and TRBJ1-2, with TRBD1 matching 7 bases. The CDR3 extends over 14 amino acids. The V gene end was trimmed by 7 bases and the J gene end by 10 bases; junction bases not matched to a gene: 15. CDR1 is MDHEN, CDR2 SYDVKM, per germline.

Comments on this clonotype: Germline and junction disagree at one end, which may indicate a read error. The chain carries TRBV10-3 and TRBJ2-5, with D uncertain. CDR1 and CDR2 (germline): ENHRY, SYGVKD. The CDR3 covers 12 residues. The CDR3 DNA reads TGTGCCATCAGTGATTTCCAAGAGATCCAGTACTTC. Amino acid sequence: CAISDFQEIQYF.

The V gene is TRBV7-8, the J gene TRBJ2-7; a weak D match, TRBD1 (6 bases). Germline-derived CDR1 and CDR2 are SGHVS and FQNEAQ. This CDR3 spans 15 amino acids. The V end was cut by 0 bases, the J end by 7 bases, with 16 bases between. The CDR3 sequence: CASSLAGRGLGEQYF. For the CDR3, the DNA is TGTGCCAGCAGCTTAGCCGGCAGGGGCCTAGGGGAGCAGTACTTC.

CDR3 in DNA: TGTGCCACCAGCATGGGACTTTCCGCCGAGAGGGCCAACGTCCTGACTTTC. Translating it yields CATSMGLSAERANVLTF. V and J are TRBV15 and TRBJ2-6; the D gene is possibly TRBD2 (6 bases). CDR1 is LNHNV, CDR2 YYDKDF, per germline (reference sequence). Trimming took 4 bases from V and 5 from J, leaving 18 bases between them. The CDR3 covers 17 residues.

This chain links TRBV7-9 with TRBJ1-4; 9 bases align to TRBD1. The CDR3 has 18 amino acids. V was pared by 5 bases and J by 0 bases, with 10 bases of the junction left unmatched. Germline lookup yields CDR1 SEHNR and CDR2 FQNEAQ (reference sequence). The CDR3 loop is CASSPGQGSFATNEKLFF. In DNA form, the CDR3 reads TGTGCCAGCAGCCCGGGACAGGGTAGTTTCGCAACTAATGAAAAACTGTTTTTT.

Details on this clonotype: This may be a read error, as it is one base from a much larger clone. The V call is TRBV24-1, the J call TRBJ2-1; D is possibly TRBD1 or TRBD2 (5 bases each). The germline CDR1 and CDR2 sequences are KGHDR and SFDVKD. The CDR3 is made up of 14 amino acids. V was trimmed by 11 bases and J by 9 bases, leaving 22 bases between them. CDR3 bases: TGTGCCATCAGGGCTACGGGAAAAGCGGTTGAGCAGTTCTTC. It is translated as CAIRATGKAVEQFF.

V and J are TRBV6-2 or TRBV6-3 and TRBJ1-1, with TRBD1 matching 8 bases. The germline CDR1 and CDR2 sequences are MNHEY and SVGEGT. The CDR3 is made up of 20 amino acids. J gave up 3 bases and V 0 bases, and 18 bases lay outside the gene matches. The CDR3 loop is CASSYSIRTGTAWGDTEAFF. In DNA, the CDR3 is TGTGCCAGCAGTTACTCGATCCGGACAGGGACGGCGTGGGGTGACACTGAAGCTTTCTTT.

This clonotype was counted between two and nine times. This chain uses TRBV25-1 with TRBJ1-6; D might be TRBD1 (5 bases). Trimming shortened V by 0 bases and J by 14 bases, and 11 bases separated the two germline ends. Germline V lookup: CDR1 MGHDK, CDR2 SYGVNS. The CDR3 covers 13 residues. In DNA form, the CDR3 reads TGTGCCAGCAGTGAATATGGGACGCTGGCCCTCCACTTT. Encoded protein: CASSEYGTLALHF.

The V and J genes are TRBV7-9 and TRBJ2-7; TRBD2 agrees at 7 bases. The germline gives CDR1 SEHNR, CDR2 FQNEAQ (reference sequence). The CDR3 extends over 14 amino acids. Losses at the gene ends were 4 bases for V and 3 bases for J; bases not matched to a gene: 6. CDR3 loop: CASSSIRDYYEQYF. In DNA, the CDR3 is TGTGCCAGCAGCTCAATAAGGGACTACTACGAGCAGTACTTC. Full variable domain (missing parts from reference TRBV7-9 and TRBJ2-7): DTGVSQNPRHKITKRGQNVTFRCDPISEHNRLYWYRQTLGQGPEFLTYFQNEAQLEKSRLLSDRFSAERPKGSFSTLEIQRTEQGDSAMYLCASSSIRDYYEQYFGPGTRLTVT.

Written as DNA, the CDR3 is TGCGCCAGCAGCTTGGGCGGACAGCGACTGAACACTGAAGCTTTCTTT. Translated, it gives CASSLGGQRLNTEAFF. V and J are TRBV5-1 and TRBJ1-1; possibly TRBD1 for D (6 bases). Germline assignment: CDR1 SGHRS and CDR2 YFSETQ. The V gene lost 0 bases and the J gene lost 0 bases, with 12 bases spanning the gap. The CDR3 extends over 16 amino acids.

As concerns this clonotype: At one of its ends the junction is not consistent with the germline gene, which may arise from a read error. The J gene is TRBJ2-1, the V gene TRBV15; 12 nucleotides agree with TRBD2. This CDR3 spans 15 amino acids. Germline V lookup: CDR1 LNHNV, CDR2 YYDKDF (reference sequence). The chain's CDR3 is CAASGGTSGLHEQFF. The CDR3 DNA sequence: TGTGCCGCCAGCGGAGGGACTAGCGGGTTACATGAGCAGTTCTTC.

The rearrangement links TRBV12-3 or TRBV12-4 to TRBJ1-5, with D possibly matching TRBD1 (6 bases). Between the trimmed V and J ends, which lost 6 bases and 1 base, there was a span of 13 bases. This CDR3 is built from 15 residues. The CDR3 nucleotides read TGTGCCAGCAGAAGGGGGGGACTAAGCAATCAGCCCCAGCATTTT. Protein: CASRRGGLSNQPQHF.

The genes are TRBV3-1 and TRBJ2-7; D not resolved. CDR1 LGHDT and CDR2 YNNKEL come from the germline V gene (reference sequence). Deletions cut 1 base from V and 2 bases from J, with 6 bases between. This CDR3 spans 13 amino acids. This CDR3 reads CASSQVPAYEQYF. The CDR3 DNA sequence: TGTGCCAGCAGCCAAGTTCCAGCCTACGAGCAGTACTTC.

The chain joins TRBV27 to TRBJ1-3, with D possibly being TRBD1 (6 bases). V was shortened by 5 bases and J by 1 base, with 15 bases between the two germline ends. The CDR3 has 16 amino acids. Per germline, CDR1 MNHEY and CDR2 SMNVEV (reference sequence). The CDR3 here is CASSPTGWRSGNTIYF. The CDR3 DNA reads as TGTGCCAGCAGTCCCACAGGGTGGAGGTCTGGAAACACCATATATTTT.